The 29 T cell receptor beta chains presented below share a single source sample, sequenced in a study of read filtering for tumor transcriptome and immune sequencing. The library was built from around 400 ng RNA with molecular barcoded adaptors for alpha/delta and beta/gamma chains. TCRdb ran MiXCR on the reads and lists one entry per CDR3 protein. The table records around 30,000 distinct CDR3 sequences, about a fifth of them present only once. The sample comprised a population of CD138-negative cells sorted from bone marrow. These receptors were obtained from a donor aged 40 or older with multiple myeloma.

This clonotype was observed at least ten times. The chain is built from TRBV20-1 and TRBJ2-7; D uncertain. The CDR3 covers 13 residues. In germline, CDR1 is DFQATT, CDR2 SNEGSKA (reference sequence). V was clipped by 1 base and J by 2 bases, with 9 bases between them. As DNA, the CDR3 is TGCAGTGCTAGAGTTACAACGACCTACGAGCAGTACTTC. As protein: CSARVTTTYEQYF.

This clonotype was seen only once. A much bigger clone sits one base away, suggesting this may be a read error. The chain is built from TRBV6-4 and TRBJ2-2, with 7 bases identical to TRBD2. The CDR3 runs to 16 residues. In germline, CDR1 is MRHNA, CDR2 SNTAGT. The CDR3 loop is CARSDSGTTNTGELFF. The CDR3 region has the DNA TGTGCCCGCAGTGACTCCGGGACTACAAACACCGGGGAGCTGTTTTTT.

This clonotype came up many times. The rearrangement joins TRBV7-9 to TRBJ2-3, with a possible D match to TRBD2 (5 bases). Germline loops: CDR1 SEHNR, CDR2 FQNEAQ (reference sequence). The CDR3 length is 14 residues. V was trimmed by 5 bases and J by 6 bases, leaving 15 bases between them. CDR3 region: CASSPRTSGDTQYF. The CDR3 nucleotides are TGTGCCAGCAGCCCTCGAACTTCGGGGGATACGCAGTATTTT.

Notes on this clonotype: Here the CDR3 omits its conserved ending phenylalanine or tryptophan, so a read error is the likely source. The chain combines TRBV24-1 with TRBJ2-1; 10 positions agree with TRBD2. Per the germline V gene, CDR1 is KGHDR and CDR2 is SFDVKD. The CDR3 loop spans 17 amino acids. V shed 2 bases, J shed 3 bases, and the junction held 6 bases outside the gene matches. The CDR3 DNA reads TGTGCCACCAGTGATTGGAACGGACTAGCGGACTACAATGAGCAGTTCCTC. This translates into CATSDWNGLADYNEQFL.

This clonotype was seen at least ten times. J is TRBJ2-7 and V is TRBV28, with D perhaps assigned TRBD1 or TRBD2 (5 bases each). This CDR3 has 15 residues. Per germline, CDR1 MDHEN and CDR2 SYDVKM. V dropped 6 bases and J dropped 6 bases, with 21 bases sitting between them. CDR3 sequence reads: CASREGPRPGGEQYF. In nucleotides, the CDR3 is TGTGCCAGCAGGGAAGGGCCTCGGCCTGGGGGCGAGCAGTACTTC.

In this sample, this clonotype turned up many times. The rearrangement joins TRBV5-1 to TRBJ2-5, with D possibly TRBD2 on 5 matching bases. Trimming stripped 5 bases from V and 1 base from J, with 6 bases between. CDR1 SGHRS and CDR2 YFSETQ come from the germline V gene. The length of the CDR3 is 12 residues. Here the CDR3 reads CASRRVQETQYF. In nucleotides, the CDR3 is TGCGCCAGCAGGCGGGTCCAAGAGACCCAGTACTTC.

This clonotype was seen ten or more times. The chain has TRBV29-1 and TRBJ1-4; 7 nucleotides line up with TRBD1. This CDR3 has 13 amino acids. With V trimmed by 7 bases and J by 4 bases, 6 bases remained unmatched. Germline V gene lookup returns CDR1 SQVTM and CDR2 ANQGSEA. For the CDR3, the DNA is TGCAGCGCCCAGACAGGGCTTAATGAAAAACTGTTTTTT. Protein: CSAQTGLNEKLFF.

The table lists this clonotype with many counts. V and J are TRBV6-6 and TRBJ2-3; D is uncertain. CDR1 and CDR2 from the germline V gene are MNHNY and SVGAGI (reference sequence). The length of the CDR3 is 11 residues. Trimming left V 4 bases short and J 3 bases short, with 2 bases between. The CDR3 nucleotides are TGTGCCAGCAGTTGGACAGATACGCAGTATTTT. The encoded protein is CASSWTDTQYF.

This clonotype was detected many times. The chain joins TRBV20-1 to TRBJ2-3, with TRBD2 matching 12 bases. The germline gives CDR1 DFQATT, CDR2 SNEGSKA (reference sequence). CDR3 length: 16 residues. V trimming: 5 bases; J trimming: 4 bases; junction bases outside the gene matches: 10. The chain's CDR3 is CSASSPGLAGPDTQYF. The DNA for the CDR3 is TGCAGTGCTTCCTCCCCGGGACTAGCGGGCCCAGATACGCAGTATTTT.

The DNA for the CDR3 is TGTGCCACCAGTGATTTTCGGGACAGAAAAGAGACCCAGTACTTC. Protein: CATSDFRDRKETQYF. V is TRBV24-1 and J is TRBJ2-5, with 7 bases lining up with TRBD1. Germline trimming cut 1 base from V and 3 bases from J; bases unmatched to any gene: 4. This CDR3 has 15 residues. Germline CDR1 reads KGHDR; CDR2 reads SFDVKD.

This clonotype has at least ten counts. The chain links TRBV29-1 to TRBJ2-7; D uncertain. The V and J ends lost 7 bases and 2 bases respectively, with 9 bases between them. The CDR3 runs to 11 residues. CDR1 and CDR2 from the germline V gene are SQVTM and ANQGSEA. The chain's CDR3 is CSASRTYEQYF. The CDR3 nucleotides are TGCAGCGCCTCCAGAACCTACGAGCAGTACTTC.

In its sample, this clonotype was seen many times. V is TRBV6-2 or TRBV6-3 and J is TRBJ2-1; possibly TRBD2 for D (5 bases). The germline gives CDR1 MNHEY, CDR2 SVGEGT. This CDR3 has 15 residues. Between the trimmed V and J ends, which lost 0 bases and 7 bases, there was a span of 13 bases. The CDR3 sequence: CASSYSMAPGNEQFF. CDR3 DNA: TGTGCCAGCAGTTACTCGATGGCCCCGGGGAATGAGCAGTTCTTC.

This clonotype came up a few times. V and J are TRBV5-6 and TRBJ2-2; 9 positions agree with TRBD2. This CDR3 has 16 amino acids. In germline, CDR1 is SGHDT, CDR2 YYEEEE. The V segment lost 1 base and the J segment 5 bases; nucleotides outside the gene matches: 6. CDR3 sequence: CASSLISGSGTGELFF. CDR3 sequence (DNA): TGTGCCAGCAGCTTGATTAGCGGGAGCGGGACCGGGGAGCTGTTTTTT.

Many counts were recorded for this clonotype. The chain has TRBV4-1 and TRBJ2-7; 10 positions match TRBD1. This CDR3 spans 16 amino acids. Germline V lookup: CDR1 MGHRA, CDR2 YSYEKL. The V segment lost 3 bases and the J segment 2 bases; nucleotides outside the gene matches: 7. The chain's CDR3 is CASSQAGTGAPYEQYF. The CDR3 nucleotides are TGCGCCAGCAGCCAGGCTGGGACAGGGGCCCCCTACGAGCAGTACTTC.

This clonotype has a count of ten or more. V and J are TRBV5-1 and TRBJ1-4; TRBD1 matches at 8 bases. The CDR3 sequence is 15 residues long. Germline CDR1 reads SGHRS; CDR2 reads YFSETQ. Losses at the gene ends were 4 bases for V and 7 bases for J; bases not matched to a gene: 9. The CDR3 region is CASSRGQERTEKLFF. CDR3 sequence (DNA): TGCGCCAGCAGCCGGGGACAGGAGAGGACTGAAAAACTGTTTTTT.

This clonotype occurred many times. The gene calls are TRBV29-1 and TRBJ2-6, with TRBD2 as a possible D gene (6 bases). Trimming took off 4 bases at V and 1 base at J, with 8 bases between the two ends. The CDR3 contains 14 residues. Germline loops: CDR1 SQVTM, CDR2 ANQGSEA. The CDR3 reads CSVAGVSGANVLTF. For the CDR3, the DNA is TGCAGCGTTGCGGGGGTTTCTGGGGCCAACGTCCTGACTTTC. Complete variable domain (other parts from reference TRBV29-1 and TRBJ2-6): SAVISQKPSRDICQRGTSLTIQCQVDSQVTMMFWYRQQPGQSLTLIATANQGSEATYESGFVIDKFPISRPNLTFSTLTVSNMSPEDSSIYLCSVAGVSGANVLTFGAGSRLTVL.

This clonotype showed up many times. The chain joins TRBV27 to TRBJ2-7; TRBD1 aligns across 7 bases. CDR1 is MNHEY, CDR2 SMNVEV, per germline (reference sequence). The CDR3 has 14 amino acids. The V gene end was trimmed by 6 bases and the J gene end by 0 bases; junction bases not matched to a gene: 5. The CDR3 spells CASRTGTVSYEQYF. The DNA for the CDR3 is TGTGCCAGCAGGACCGGGACAGTCTCCTACGAGCAGTACTTC.

There are many counts of this clonotype. This chain joins TRBV7-9 and TRBJ1-2; no clear D. CDR3 size: 20 residues. Germline V lookup: CDR1 SEHNR, CDR2 FQNEAQ (reference sequence). Trimming shortened V by 2 bases and J by 4 bases, and 29 bases separated the two germline ends. CDR3 loop: CASSLSSEGSPFQQSYGYTF. In DNA, the CDR3 is TGTGCCAGCAGCTTAAGCTCGGAGGGCAGCCCCTTCCAACAGAGCTATGGCTACACCTTC.

J is TRBJ1-5 and V is TRBV10-3; 7 bases map to TRBD1. The CDR3 extends over 14 amino acids. CDR1 is ENHRY and CDR2 is SYGVKD in the germline V gene. V dropped 8 bases and J dropped 2; count of bases not matched to a gene: 6. In DNA form, the CDR3 reads TGTGCCATCGGAGAAGACAGGGGCAATCAGCCCCAGCATTTT. Its translation: CAIGEDRGNQPQHF.

This clonotype was seen at least ten times. The V gene is TRBV5-1, the J gene TRBJ1-4; 8 nucleotides line up with TRBD1. V lost 4 bases, J lost 8 bases, and 10 bases stayed unmatched. Germline V gene sequence: CDR1 SGHRS, CDR2 YFSETQ. This CDR3 has 15 amino acids. CDR3 in amino acids: CASSTRTGSEEKLFF. The CDR3 DNA reads as TGCGCCAGCAGCACGCGGACAGGGTCGGAGGAAAAACTGTTTTTT.

The table lists this clonotype with many counts. The chain joins TRBV12-3 or TRBV12-4 to TRBJ1-2; a possible D gene is TRBD1 (5 bases). The CDR3 spans 14 residues. V was clipped by 3 bases and J by 3 bases, with 11 bases between them. For the CDR3, the DNA is TGTGCCAGCAGTTTGTTTCAGGGCCACTATGGCTACACCTTC. It encodes CASSLFQGHYGYTF.

This clonotype has at least ten counts. A clone one base away is much larger, so this may be a read error. The chain has TRBV10-1 and TRBJ2-2; D not certain. In germline, CDR1 is WNHNN, CDR2 SYGVQD (reference sequence). V was clipped by 3 bases and J by 6 bases, with 5 bases between them. CDR3 length: 12 residues. The CDR3, as DNA: TGCGCCAGCAGTGACGGCGCCGGGGAGCTGTTTTTT. This codes for CASSDGAGELFF.

This clonotype was detected ten times or more. The V gene is TRBV4-2, the J gene TRBJ2-7, with TRBD2 matching over 13 bases. In germline, CDR1 is LGHNA, CDR2 YNFKEQ. CDR3 length: 17 amino acids. The J segment lost 7 bases and the V segment lost 4 bases, leaving 13 bases of the junction unmatched. The CDR3 DNA sequence: TGTGCCAGCAGCCCCATGACTAGCGGGGGGCCCGGAGTTGAGCAGTACTTC. This encodes CASSPMTSGGPGVEQYF.

Ten or more counts support this clonotype. The chain has TRBV6-5 and TRBJ2-3; 9 bases agree with TRBD2. Germline V CDR1 and CDR2: MNHEY, SVGAGI. CDR3 length: 13 residues. V was pared by 6 bases and J by 6 bases, with 4 bases of the junction left unmatched. The CDR3 DNA reads TGTGCCAGCAGGGCGGGGGGGCTTGATACGCAGTATTTT. This gives the protein CASRAGGLDTQYF.

This clonotype was recorded a few times. The chain combines TRBV5-1 with TRBJ1-4; TRBD1 matches at 10 bases. The CDR3 is made up of 17 amino acids. Trimming at V came to 4 bases and at J to 8 bases, leaving 14 bases not matched to a gene. The germline V gene has CDR1 SGHRS and CDR2 YFSETQ. The CDR3 spells CASSPSPSGTGVEKLFF. The CDR3 coding sequence is TGCGCCAGCAGCCCCTCCCCTTCTGGGACAGGGGTAGAAAAACTGTTTTTT.

Concerning this clonotype itself: This likely stems from a read error, as it lies one base from a far larger clone. The rearrangement joins TRBV7-9 to TRBJ2-1, with D possibly matching TRBD2 (7 bases). Germline CDR1 reads SEHNR; CDR2 reads FQNEAQ (reference sequence). The CDR3 has 15 amino acids. V lost 2 bases to trimming and J lost 8 bases, with 16 bases between them. The CDR3 DNA follows: TGTGCCAGCAGCTTACGGGCGGGGGCGTACGATGAGCAGTTCTTC. Residues: CASSLRAGAYDEQFF.

The rearrangement joins TRBV18 to TRBJ2-3; perhaps TRBD2 as D (6 bases). CDR1 and CDR2 (germline): KGHSH, LQKENI. V shed 6 bases and J shed 0 bases, with 16 bases lying between them. The CDR3 sequence is 16 residues long. The CDR3 DNA reads TGTGCCAGCTCCCCGCACGGGGGACTTAGCACAGATACGCAGTATTTT. It encodes CASSPHGGLSTDTQYF.

This clonotype was seen many times. A much larger clonotype is one base distant, so this may be a read error. CDR3: CACSRSYNEQFF. CDR3 sequence (DNA): TGTGCCTGCAGCCGCTCCTACAATGAGCAGTTCTTC. The chain recombines TRBV9 with TRBJ2-1; no firm D call. Germline CDR1 and CDR2: SGDLS and YYNGEE. The CDR3 covers 12 residues.

This clonotype came up a few times. This may be a read error: a much more frequent sequence differs by one nucleotide. The CDR3 is CSASPSVYEQYF. The CDR3 coding sequence is TGCAGTGCTAGCCCCTCGGTTTACGAGCAGTACTTC. V and J are TRBV20-1 and TRBJ2-7; no reliable D call. CDR1 DFQATT and CDR2 SNEGSKA come from the germline V gene (reference sequence). CDR3 size: 12 residues. V was shortened by 3 bases and J by 4 bases, with 10 bases between the two germline ends.